This entry is about one T cell receptor beta chain. This sample was taken from a study of blood T cell repertoires in COVID-19. Looking at the study overall: Whether acute or convalescent, the COVID-19 samples came from the United States, Italy and Spain.

V gave up 0 bases and J gave up 3 bases; unmatched junction bases: 6. The CDR3 consists of 16 residues. Germline loops: CDR1 SEHNR, CDR2 FQNEAQ (reference sequence). Original processing notes: Researchers report that nucleated cell counts were estimated from reference gene primer amplification. Clones were read by immunoSEQ multiplex PCR, and TCRdb kept only the in-frame ones, dropping some. From that table come the V and J calls and clone size; the DNA was used to work out D and trimming. The repertoire holds 55,000 to 65,000 clones, with about nine tenths as singletons. The genes are TRBV7-9 and TRBJ1-1; 8 bases map to TRBD1. The sequence was collected from a man between 60 and 70 years old with acute or convalescent COVID-19. Sequencing input: peripheral blood. CDR3 in amino acids: CASSLARDRWYTEAFF. DNA for the CDR3: TGTGCCAGCAGCTTAGCGCGGGACAGGTGGTACACTGAAGCTTTCTTT.